The rows below give T cell receptor beta chains drawn from one sample of a study of cytomegalovirus exposure and HLA in healthy donors. Some clones are missing from TCRdb's copy, which holds only in-frame ones; the method was immunoSEQ multiplex PCR. This table holds approximately 110,000 clones. Sequenced: PBMCs. The receptors stem from a man aged 40-49 years in good health and CMV-seropositive. Both conserved end residues are part of each CDR3. The D gene is left open where the match is weak.

V gene	D gene	J gene	CDR3 DNA	CDR3 protein
TRBV27	-	TRBJ2-7	TGTGCCAGCAAAGAGGTTTCCTCCTACGAGCAGTACTTC	CASKEVSSYEQYF
TRBV10-1	-	TRBJ2-5	TGCGCCAGCAGTGCAGGTCCAGAGACCCAGTACTTC	CASSAGPETQYF
TRBV6-5	-	TRBJ2-3	TGTGCCAGCAGCCTCCTTGGGCAGAGCACAGATACGCAGTATTTT	CASSLLGQSTDTQYF
TRBV7-9	TRBD1	TRBJ1-5	TGTGCCAGCAGCCCCTCCGGGACAGGGACCCAGCCCCAGCATTTT	CASSPSGTGTQPQHF
TRBV7-3	TRBD2	TRBJ2-1	TGTGCCAGCACTCGGGACTACGGAAATGAGCAGTTCTTC	CASTRDYGNEQFF
TRBV9	TRBD1	TRBJ1-5	TGTGCCAGCAGCCCAGGGGGGACGGCTCAGCCCCAGCATTTT	CASSPGGTAQPQHF
TRBV2	TRBD2	TRBJ2-2	TGTGCCAGCAGAAAAAGACTAGCGGGAGAGGTCACCGGGGAGCTGTTTTTT	CASRKRLAGEVTGELFF
TRBV11-2	TRBD1	TRBJ2-5	TGTGCCAGCAGCTTAGATCGCGGGACAGGGTACTCTGAGACCCAGTACTTC	CASSLDRGTGYSETQYF
TRBV4-3	-	TRBJ2-5	TGCGCCAGCAGCCAGGGGGGCCAAGAGACCCAGTACTTC	CASSQGGQETQYF
TRBV2	TRBD2	TRBJ2-7	TGTGCCAGCAGCGACCCGGGAGCGGGGGGACCCCACGAGCAGTACTTC	CASSDPGAGGPHEQYF
TRBV5-1	TRBD1	TRBJ1-3	TGCGCCAGCAGCTCGGGACAGACATTCTCTGGAAACACCATATATTTT	CASSSGQTFSGNTIYF
TRBV27	-	TRBJ2-2	TGTGCCAGCAGTTTGTGGCCAGCGAACACCGGGGAGCTGTTTTTT	CASSLWPANTGELFF
TRBV4-1	TRBD2	TRBJ2-3	TGCGCCAGCAGCCAAGATTTCGGGACTAGCGGGAGGGCCCCCACAGATACGCAGTATTTT	CASSQDFGTSGRAPTDTQYF
TRBV4-1	TRBD1	TRBJ2-7	TGCGCCAGCAGCCTGGACAGGGTCGAGCAGTACTTC	CASSLDRVEQYF
TRBV27	TRBD1	TRBJ2-7	TGTGCCAGCAGTTTTACAGGGGGCGTATGGTACGAGCAGTACTTC	CASSFTGGVWYEQYF
TRBV29-1	TRBD1	TRBJ2-2	TGCAGCGTTGAATACTATCAGGGGGCCGGGGAGCTGTTTTTT	CSVEYYQGAGELFF
TRBV7-9	TRBD1	TRBJ1-2	TGTGCCAGCAGCTCGACAGGGCGACTCTCTGGCTACACCTTC	CASSSTGRLSGYTF
TRBV7-3	TRBD2	TRBJ2-7	TGTGCCAGCAGCCCCGTTAGCGGGGCCTACGAGCAGTACTTC	CASSPVSGAYEQYF
TRBV27	-	TRBJ1-5	TGTGCCAGCAGTTTCGGCGGTAAGGATAGCAATCAGCCCCAGCATTTT	CASSFGGKDSNQPQHF
TRBV6-4	TRBD1	TRBJ2-3	TGTGCCAGCAGTCAAAGGACAGGGGACACAGATACGCAGTATTTT	CASSQRTGDTDTQYF
TRBV5-1	TRBD2	TRBJ2-1	TGCGCCAGCAGCGTGGGACTAGCGGGAGGTGAGCAGTTCTTC	CASSVGLAGGEQFF
TRBV7-9	-	TRBJ2-5	TGTGCCAGCAGCTCCTTTGCCACTCCGGAGCAGTACTTC	CASSSFATPEQYF
TRBV30	TRBD1	TRBJ2-2	TGTGCCTGGCCCCAACCGGGACAGGGGGCGCAAGAAGCGCCCGGGGAGCTGTTTTTT	CAWPQPGQGAQEAPGELFF
TRBV14	-	TRBJ2-3	TGTGCCAGCAGGGAAGGAGCTAGCACAGATACGCAGTATTTT	CASREGASTDTQYF
TRBV5-1	-	TRBJ2-1	TGCGCCAGCAGAAAAGCCCTGGACAATGAGCAGTTCTTC	CASRKALDNEQFF
TRBV7-6	-	TRBJ1-2	TGTGCCAGCAGCTCGGACATCTACCCGGGTGAAGATGGCTACACCTTC	CASSSDIYPGEDGYTF
TRBV5-4	-	TRBJ2-6	TGTGCCAGCAGTCCGGTGCCTTACCCAAGCTCTGGGGCCAACGTCCTGACTTTC	CASSPVPYPSSGANVLTF
TRBV2	TRBD1	TRBJ2-1	TGTGCCATCGAAGGACAGGCCTACAATGAGCAGTTCTTC	CAIEGQAYNEQFF
TRBV5-1	-	TRBJ2-1	TGCGCCAGCAGCTCCACAGAAACGGCAGGGATAAATGAGCAGTTCTTC	CASSSTETAGINEQFF
TRBV6-1	-	TRBJ1-4	TGTGCCAGCAAACGGAGGGGTACTAATGAAAAACTGTTTTTT	CASKRRGTNEKLFF
TRBV14	-	TRBJ2-3	TGTGCCAGCAGCCAAGAGGAGTTGGAGTCATCCGCAGATACGCAGTATTTT	CASSQEELESSADTQYF
TRBV6-6	TRBD2	TRBJ2-7	TGTGCCAGCAGTCGACTAGCGGACAAGTACGAGCAGTACTTC	CASSRLADKYEQYF
TRBV7-9	-	TRBJ2-7	TGTGCCAGCAGCTCCGCCTCAACAGGTGGCGAGCAGTACTTC	CASSSASTGGEQYF
TRBV6-1	-	TRBJ2-7	TGTGCCAGCAGGACAGCAGGCTACGAGCAGTACTTC	CASRTAGYEQYF
TRBV27	-	TRBJ1-1	TGTGCCAGCAGGCCCACAAGGAACACTGAAGCTTTCTTT	CASRPTRNTEAFF
TRBV7-3	TRBD2	TRBJ2-1	TGTGCCAGCAGCCTAGGGACTAGCGGGAGGGGTGAGCAGTTCTTC	CASSLGTSGRGEQFF
TRBV13	TRBD2	TRBJ2-3	TGTGCCAGCAGCTTAACCGGGACTAGCGGTACTTCAGATACGCAGTATTTT	CASSLTGTSGTSDTQYF
TRBV5-4	TRBD1	TRBJ1-2	TGTGCCAGCAGCTTAGACAGGGGGTTTTATGGCTACACCTTC	CASSLDRGFYGYTF
TRBV6-6	TRBD2	TRBJ2-1	TGTGCCAGCACCGCCGGCGGGGGGCATGAGCAGTTCTTC	CASTAGGGHEQFF
TRBV7-9	-	TRBJ2-7	TGTGCCAGCAGCGCGAGCTGGGGGCTCGACGAGCAGTACTTC	CASSASWGLDEQYF
TRBV15	-	TRBJ2-1	TGTGCCACCAGCAGAGATAAGACCCGAGGTAATGAGCAGTTCTTC	CATSRDKTRGNEQFF
TRBV7-3	TRBD1	TRBJ2-5	TGTGCCAGCAGCTTAGGTTCAGGGGGCGCAGAGACCCAGTACTTC	CASSLGSGGAETQYF
TRBV28	-	TRBJ2-7	TGTGCCAGCAGTTTATCTCAGGGATCCCCCTCCTACGAGCAGTACTTC	CASSLSQGSPSYEQYF
TRBV11-1	-	TRBJ2-7	TGTGCCAGCAGCTTGGTTTTAGCGGCAGACTATGAGCAGTACTTC	CASSLVLAADYEQYF
TRBV5-8	-	TRBJ1-2	TGTGCCAGCAACCGGGATACAGGCTACACCTTC	CASNRDTGYTF
TRBV23-1	TRBD2	TRBJ2-3	TGCGCCAGCAGTCCAGCGGCGGGGGAGATCCCCACAGATACGCAGTATTTT	CASSPAAGEIPTDTQYF
TRBV28	-	TRBJ2-7	TGTGCCACACAGGGTTTACACTACGAGCAGTACTTC	CATQGLHYEQYF
TRBV6-5	TRBD1	TRBJ2-5	TGTGCCAGCAGTTACTCACAGGGGGCGTTTTTAGAGACCCAGTACTTC	CASSYSQGAFLETQYF
TRBV28	TRBD2	TRBJ2-5	TGTGCCAGCAGTCTAGCGGGGGGGACAGAGACCCAGTACTTC	CASSLAGGTETQYF
TRBV18	-	TRBJ1-1	TGTGCCAGCTCACCAAGGGGCATGAACACTGAAGCTTTCTTT	CASSPRGMNTEAFF
TRBV10-3	TRBD1	TRBJ1-5	TGTGCCATCAGTGAGAGCCGGGACAGAAATCAGCCCCAGCATTTT	CAISESRDRNQPQHF
TRBV5-1	TRBD2	TRBJ2-5	TGCGCCAGCAGCTTGGCCCCCCCTAGCGGGAGTGGGGAGACCCAGTACTTC	CASSLAPPSGSGETQYF
TRBV5-1	-	TRBJ2-3	TGCGCCAGCAGCGAGTACACAGATACGCAGTATTTT	CASSEYTDTQYF
TRBV18	-	TRBJ1-1	TGTGCCAGCTCACCACAATCCTCCAGGGGCAGGAACACTGAAGCTTTCTTT	CASSPQSSRGRNTEAFF
TRBV18	-	TRBJ2-1	TGTGCCAGCTCACCACCCCGGGGGTGGTATGAGCAGTTCTTC	CASSPPRGWYEQFF
TRBV5-4	-	TRBJ2-7	TGTGCCAGCAGCTCACAGGGACGGCCCTCCTACGAGCAGTACTTC	CASSSQGRPSYEQYF
TRBV9	TRBD1	TRBJ1-1	TGTGCCAGCAGCGGGGGACAGGGGAACACTGAAGCTTTCTTT	CASSGGQGNTEAFF
TRBV15	TRBD1	TRBJ2-7	TGTGCCACCAGCGCGGGACAGGGCTTAATCTACGAGCAGTACTTC	CATSAGQGLIYEQYF